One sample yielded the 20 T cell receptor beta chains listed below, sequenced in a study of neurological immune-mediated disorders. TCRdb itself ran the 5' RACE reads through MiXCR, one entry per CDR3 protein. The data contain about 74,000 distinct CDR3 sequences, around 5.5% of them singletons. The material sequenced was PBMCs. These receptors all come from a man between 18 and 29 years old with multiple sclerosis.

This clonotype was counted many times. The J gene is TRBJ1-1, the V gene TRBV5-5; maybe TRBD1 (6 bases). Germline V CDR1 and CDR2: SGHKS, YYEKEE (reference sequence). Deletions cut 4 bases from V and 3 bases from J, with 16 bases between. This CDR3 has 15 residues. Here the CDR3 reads CASSGRGQRDTEAFF. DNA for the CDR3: TGTGCCAGCAGCGGAAGAGGACAGAGGGACACTGAAGCTTTCTTT.

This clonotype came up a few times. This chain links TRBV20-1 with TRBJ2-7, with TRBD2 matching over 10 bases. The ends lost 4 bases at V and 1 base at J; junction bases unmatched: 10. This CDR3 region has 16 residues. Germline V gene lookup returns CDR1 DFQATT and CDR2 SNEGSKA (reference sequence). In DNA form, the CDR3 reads TGCAGTGCTAAGGGGTCAGCGGGAGGGGATTCCTACGAGCAGTACTTC. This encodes CSAKGSAGGDSYEQYF.

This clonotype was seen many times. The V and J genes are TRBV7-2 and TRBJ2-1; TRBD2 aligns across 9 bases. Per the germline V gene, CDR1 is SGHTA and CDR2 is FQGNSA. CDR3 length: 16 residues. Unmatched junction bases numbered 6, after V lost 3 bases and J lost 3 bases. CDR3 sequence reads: CASSFGGSGSYNEQFF. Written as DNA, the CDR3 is TGTGCCAGCAGCTTTGGAGGTAGCGGGAGCTACAATGAGCAGTTCTTC.

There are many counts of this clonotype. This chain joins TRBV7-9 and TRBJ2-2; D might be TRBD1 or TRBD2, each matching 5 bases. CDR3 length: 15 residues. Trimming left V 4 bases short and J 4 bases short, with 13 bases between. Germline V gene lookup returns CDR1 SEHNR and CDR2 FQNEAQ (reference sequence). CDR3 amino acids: CASSSDGAATGELFF. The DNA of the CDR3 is TGTGCCAGCAGCTCCGACGGGGCGGCCACCGGGGAGCTGTTTTTT.

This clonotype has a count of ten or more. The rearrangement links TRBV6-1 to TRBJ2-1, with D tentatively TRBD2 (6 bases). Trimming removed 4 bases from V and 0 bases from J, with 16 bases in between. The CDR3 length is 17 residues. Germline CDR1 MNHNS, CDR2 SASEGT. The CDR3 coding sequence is TGTGCCAGCAGTGGGCGAGGGGACTTGCGCTCCTACAATGAGCAGTTCTTC. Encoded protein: CASSGRGDLRSYNEQFF.

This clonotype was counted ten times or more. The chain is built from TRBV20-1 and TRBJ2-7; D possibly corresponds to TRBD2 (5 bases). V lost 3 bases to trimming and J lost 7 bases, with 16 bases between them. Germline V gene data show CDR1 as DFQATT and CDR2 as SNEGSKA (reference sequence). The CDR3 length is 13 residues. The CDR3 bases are TGCAGTGCTAGTACATTACGACGGGATGAGCAGTACTTC. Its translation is CSASTLRRDEQYF.

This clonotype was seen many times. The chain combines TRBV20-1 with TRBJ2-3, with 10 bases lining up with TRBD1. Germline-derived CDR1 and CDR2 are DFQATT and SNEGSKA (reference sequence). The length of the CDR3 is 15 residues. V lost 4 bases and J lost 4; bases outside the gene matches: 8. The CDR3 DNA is TGCAGTGCTACTACGACAGGGGGCGCCCCAGATACGCAGTATTTT. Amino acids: CSATTTGGAPDTQYF.

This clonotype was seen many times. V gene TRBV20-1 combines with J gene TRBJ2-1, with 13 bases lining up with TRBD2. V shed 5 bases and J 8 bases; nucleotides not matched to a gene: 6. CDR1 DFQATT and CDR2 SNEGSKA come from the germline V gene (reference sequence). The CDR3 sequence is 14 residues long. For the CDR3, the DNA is TGCAGTGCTGAAGGACTAGCGGGAGCCGATGAGCAGTTCTTC. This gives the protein CSAEGLAGADEQFF.

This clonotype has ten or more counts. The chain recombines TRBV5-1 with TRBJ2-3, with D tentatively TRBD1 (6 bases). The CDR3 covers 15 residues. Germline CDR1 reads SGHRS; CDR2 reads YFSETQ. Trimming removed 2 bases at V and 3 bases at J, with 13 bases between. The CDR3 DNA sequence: TGCGCCAGCAGCTTACAGGGAGCGGTTACAGATACGCAGTATTTT. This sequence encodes CASSLQGAVTDTQYF.

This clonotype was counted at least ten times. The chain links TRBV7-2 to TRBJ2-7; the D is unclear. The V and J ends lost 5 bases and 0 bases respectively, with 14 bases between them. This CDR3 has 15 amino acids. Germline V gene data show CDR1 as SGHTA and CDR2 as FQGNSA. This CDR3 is CASSPRQKLSYEQYF. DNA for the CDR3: TGTGCCAGCAGCCCCCGGCAGAAACTCTCCTACGAGCAGTACTTC.

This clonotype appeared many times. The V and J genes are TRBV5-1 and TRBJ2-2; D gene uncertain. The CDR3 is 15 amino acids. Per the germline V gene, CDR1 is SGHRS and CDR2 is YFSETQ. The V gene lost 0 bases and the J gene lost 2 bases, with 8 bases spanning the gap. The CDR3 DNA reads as TGCGCCAGCAGCTTGGACCAGACCAACACCGGGGAGCTGTTTTTT. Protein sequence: CASSLDQTNTGELFF.

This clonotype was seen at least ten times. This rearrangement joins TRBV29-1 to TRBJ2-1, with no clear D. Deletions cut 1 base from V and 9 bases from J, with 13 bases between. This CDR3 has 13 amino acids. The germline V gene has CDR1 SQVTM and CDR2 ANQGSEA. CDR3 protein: CSVEADMPTEQFF. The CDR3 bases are TGCAGCGTTGAAGCCGACATGCCTACTGAGCAGTTCTTC.

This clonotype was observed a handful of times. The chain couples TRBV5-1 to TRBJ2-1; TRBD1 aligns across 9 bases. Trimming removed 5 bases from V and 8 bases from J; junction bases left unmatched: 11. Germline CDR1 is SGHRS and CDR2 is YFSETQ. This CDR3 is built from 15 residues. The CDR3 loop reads CASRPIQGAGHEQFF. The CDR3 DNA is TGCGCCAGCAGGCCAATACAGGGGGCAGGGCATGAGCAGTTCTTC. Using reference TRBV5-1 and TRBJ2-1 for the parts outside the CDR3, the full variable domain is KAGVTQTPRYLIKTRGQQVTLSCSPISGHRSVSWYQQTPGQGLQFLFEYFSETQRNKGNFPGRFSGRQFSNSRSEMNVSTLELGDSALYLCASRPIQGAGHEQFFGPGTRLTVL.

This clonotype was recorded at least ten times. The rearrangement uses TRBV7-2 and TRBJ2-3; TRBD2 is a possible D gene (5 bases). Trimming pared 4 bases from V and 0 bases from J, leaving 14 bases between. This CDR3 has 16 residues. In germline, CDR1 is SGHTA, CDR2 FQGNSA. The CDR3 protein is CASSSRGRSSTDTQYF. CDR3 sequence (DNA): TGTGCCAGCAGCTCTCGAGGGCGATCTAGCACAGATACGCAGTATTTT. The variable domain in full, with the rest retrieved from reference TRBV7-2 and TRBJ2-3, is GAGVSQSPSNKVTEKGKDVELRCDPISGHTALYWYRQSLGQGLEFLIYFQGNSAPDKSGLPSDRFSAERTGGSVSTLTIQRTQQEDSAVYLCASSSRGRSSTDTQYFGPGTRLTVL.

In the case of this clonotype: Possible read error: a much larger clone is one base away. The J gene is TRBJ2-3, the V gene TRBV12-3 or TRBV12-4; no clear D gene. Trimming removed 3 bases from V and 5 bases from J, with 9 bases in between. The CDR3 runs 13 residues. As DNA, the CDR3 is TGTGCCAGCAGTTTCAAACCCGGAGATACGCAGTATTTT. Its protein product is CASSFKPGDTQYF.

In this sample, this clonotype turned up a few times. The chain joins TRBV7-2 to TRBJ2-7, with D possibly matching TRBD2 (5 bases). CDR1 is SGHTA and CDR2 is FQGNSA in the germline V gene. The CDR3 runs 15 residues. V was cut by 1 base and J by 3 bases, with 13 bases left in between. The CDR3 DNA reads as TGTGCCAGCAGCTTAGGTCCGGGATCTAACTACGAGCAGTACTTC. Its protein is CASSLGPGSNYEQYF.

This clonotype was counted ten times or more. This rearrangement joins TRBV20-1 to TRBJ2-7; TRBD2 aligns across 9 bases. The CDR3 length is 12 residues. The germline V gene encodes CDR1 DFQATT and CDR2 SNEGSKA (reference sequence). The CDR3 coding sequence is TGCAGCGGTCGCGGGAGGGCGGGCGAGCAGTACTTC. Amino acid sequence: CSGRGRAGEQYF.

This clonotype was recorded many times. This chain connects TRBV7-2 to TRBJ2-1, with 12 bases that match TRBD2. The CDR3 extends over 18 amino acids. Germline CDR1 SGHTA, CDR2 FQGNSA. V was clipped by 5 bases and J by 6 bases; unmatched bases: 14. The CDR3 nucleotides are TGTGCCAGCAGCCGCCGGTGGGCTAGCGGGGGGGCAGTCAATGAGCAGTTCTTC. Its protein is CASSRRWASGGAVNEQFF.

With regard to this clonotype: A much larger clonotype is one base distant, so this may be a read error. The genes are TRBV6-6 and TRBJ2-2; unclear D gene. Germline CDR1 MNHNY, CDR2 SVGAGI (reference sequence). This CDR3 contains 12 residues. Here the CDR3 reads CVSSPWTGELFF. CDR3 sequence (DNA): TGTGTCAGCAGTCCCTGGACCGGGGAGCTGTTTTTT.

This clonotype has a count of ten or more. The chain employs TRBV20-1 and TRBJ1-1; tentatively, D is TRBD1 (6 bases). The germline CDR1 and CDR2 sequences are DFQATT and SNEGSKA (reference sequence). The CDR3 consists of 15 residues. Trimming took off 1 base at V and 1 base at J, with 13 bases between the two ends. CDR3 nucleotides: TGCAGTGCTAGAGTGAGGAGGGGGGGGAACACTGAAGCTTTCTTT. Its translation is CSARVRRGGNTEAFF.